This T cell receptor beta chain emerged from a study of Ad26.COV2.S vaccination and SARS-CoV-2 variants. Broader study findings: Total responses of T cells may have been underestimated by the analyses of TCR breadth and depth.

The CDR3 is 12 amino acids. Germline V gene lookup returns CDR1 MNHEY and CDR2 SVGEGT. Trimming took 5 bases from V and 5 from J, leaving 7 bases between them. Turning to this clone: Antigen unknown.

Treatment defined: roughly 19 received Ad26.COV2.S at low or high dose, single or two shots; about 5 received placebo; per-sample allocation not given. Each sample was drawn 63 days after the first injection (of vaccine or placebo). Data came from immunoSEQ multiplex PCR; TCRdb stores just in-frame clones and leaves some out. This table holds 440,000 or so clones, roughly 87% found once. The receptor was derived from a person aged 18-65 years who received the Ad26.COV2.S COVID-19 vaccine or a placebo. The sample here was peripheral blood, taken in a trial of Ad26.COV2.S vaccine versus placebo. V and J are TRBV6-2 or TRBV6-3 and TRBJ1-5; no firm D call. In nucleotides, the CDR3 is TGTGCCAGCAGTCTAAGGTATCAGCCCCAGCATTTT. It yields the protein CASSLRYQPQHF.